A single sample gave rise to the 29 T cell receptor beta chains below, sequenced in a study of blood T cells in healthy people across ages. The authors ran a second PCR of roughly 6 to 12 cycles using a sample-barcoded 5' primer and a J-beta primer mix. From the 5' RACE reads, TCRdb called clonotypes with MiXCR, one entry per CDR3 protein. The sample includes 550,000 to 800,000 distinct CDR3 sequences, less than 40% of them seen just once. Sequences were obtained from blood. The receptors here all came from a woman over 75 in good health.

This clonotype came up once. This sequence may be a read error, since a much larger clone differs from it by one base. The chain recombines TRBV20-1 with TRBJ2-1, with D hard to call. This CDR3 contains 14 residues. CDR1 and CDR2 from the germline V gene are DFQATT and SNEGSKA (reference sequence). The CDR3 DNA reads as TGCAGTGCCTTAGACTTGACTTCCTACAATAAGCAGTTCTTC. Encoded protein: CSALDLTSYNKQFF.

This clonotype came up many times. V gene TRBV4-3 combines with J gene TRBJ2-7, with D possibly called TRBD1 or TRBD2 (5 bases each). Germline V gene data show CDR1 as LGHNA and CDR2 as YSLEER. The V end was cut by 4 bases, the J end by 0 bases, with 13 bases between. This CDR3 contains 15 residues. CDR3 nucleotides: TGCGCCAGCAGCCCCGGGACGGAAAGCTCCTACGAGCAGTACTTC. Translated, it gives CASSPGTESSYEQYF.

In this sample, this clonotype turned up many times. V is TRBV9 and J is TRBJ2-1, with D possibly matching TRBD2 (6 bases). Germline V gives CDR1 SGDLS, CDR2 YYNGEE. The CDR3 sequence is 15 residues long. V was cut by 3 bases and J by 0 bases, with 10 bases left in between. The DNA of the CDR3 is TGTGCCAGCAGCGACAGCGGGCTCTCCTACAATGAGCAGTTCTTC. Residues: CASSDSGLSYNEQFF. Using reference TRBV9 and TRBJ2-1 for the parts outside the CDR3, the full variable domain is DSGVTQTPKHLITATGQRVTLRCSPRSGDLSVYWYQQSLDQGLQFLIQYYNGEERAKGNILERFSAQQFPDLHSELNLSSLELGDSALYFCASSDSGLSYNEQFFGPGTRLTVL.

The rearrangement uses TRBV5-1 and TRBJ1-1; 10 bases are a match to TRBD1. Germline V lookup: CDR1 SGHRS, CDR2 YFSETQ. The CDR3 runs to 16 residues. V trimming: 0 bases; J trimming: 1 base; junction bases outside the gene matches: 3. The CDR3 DNA reads TGCGCCAGCAGCTTGGGACAGGGGGCTCCGAACACTGAAGCTTTCTTT. It codes for CASSLGQGAPNTEAFF.

The V call is TRBV28, the J call TRBJ1-2; tentative D call: TRBD1 (5 bases). Germline CDR1 reads MDHEN; CDR2 reads SYDVKM. This CDR3 comprises 14 residues. Trimming removed 3 bases from V and 6 bases from J, with 14 bases in between. The CDR3 region is CASSFNQGSDGYTF. Here the CDR3 DNA reads TGTGCCAGCAGTTTTAATCAGGGAAGTGATGGCTACACCTTC.

This clonotype showed up just a few times. The chain employs TRBV30 and TRBJ1-1; D perhaps matches TRBD1 (6 bases). V lost 2 bases, J lost 5 bases, and 12 bases lay in between. Per the germline V gene, CDR1 is GTSNPN and CDR2 is SVGIG (reference sequence). The length of the CDR3 is 13 residues. The CDR3 sequence is CAWSLLTGTEAFF. For the CDR3, the DNA is TGTGCCTGGAGTCTTTTAACAGGGACTGAAGCTTTCTTT.

There are a few counts of this clonotype. The chain joins TRBV7-4 to TRBJ1-4, with D unclear. Trimming took off 1 base at V and 0 bases at J, with 6 bases between the two ends. The CDR3 contains 15 residues. Germline V lookup: CDR1 SGHVT, CDR2 SQSDAQ. The CDR3 protein is CASSLVAATNEKLFF. CDR3 nucleotides: TGTGCCAGCAGCTTAGTCGCAGCAACTAATGAAAAACTGTTTTTT.

This rearrangement joins TRBV5-1 to TRBJ1-2; D is unclear. The CDR3 is 12 amino acids. The V end lost 3 bases, the J end lost 8 bases, and 11 bases lay between the germline ends. Germline CDR1 is SGHRS and CDR2 is YFSETQ. The CDR3 is CASSWGNSGYTF. The CDR3 DNA reads TGCGCCAGCAGCTGGGGAAATTCCGGCTACACCTTC. Full variable domain (remainder filled in from reference TRBV5-1 and TRBJ1-2): KAGVTQTPRYLIKTRGQQVTLSCSPISGHRSVSWYQQTPGQGLQFLFEYFSETQRNKGNFPGRFSGRQFSNSRSEMNVSTLELGDSALYLCASSWGNSGYTFGSGTRLTVV.

There are many counts of this clonotype. J is TRBJ2-5 and V is TRBV11-2; D is uncertain. Germline CDR1 and CDR2: SGHAT and FQNNGV. V was pared by 5 bases and J by 3 bases, with 16 bases between. The CDR3 extends over 15 amino acids. The CDR3 DNA reads TGTGCCAGCAGCGTAGGTACTCAGGCGAAAGAGACCCAGTACTTC. Translation gives CASSVGTQAKETQYF.

This clonotype was counted many times. V is TRBV2 and J is TRBJ2-6; TRBD1 agrees at 8 bases. V lost 7 bases to trimming and J lost 2 bases; unmatched junction nucleotides: 7. This CDR3 region has 16 residues. Germline V lookup: CDR1 SNHLY, CDR2 FYNNEI. This chain's CDR3 is CASIGTGGPGANVLTF. For the CDR3, the DNA is TGTGCCAGCATTGGGACAGGAGGCCCTGGGGCCAACGTCCTGACTTTC.

This clonotype has ten or more counts. V is TRBV13 and J is TRBJ2-6; 8 nucleotides line up with TRBD1. J lost 11 bases, V lost 6 bases, and 9 bases had no gene match. The CDR3 is 14 residues long. Germline CDR1 PRHDT, CDR2 FYEKMQ (reference sequence). The CDR3 loop is CASRSGGGRYVLTF. CDR3 sequence (DNA): TGTGCCAGCAGGTCAGGGGGCGGGCGCTACGTCCTGACTTTC.

Comment on this clonotype: This may arise from a read error, as a much more abundant clone is one base away. The rearrangement links TRBV9 to TRBJ2-4; a weak D match, TRBD2 (5 bases). The J call is doubtful: the DNA matches TRBJ2-7 better. Germline CDR1 is SGDLS and CDR2 is YYNGEE. The CDR3 is 14 residues long. CDR3 bases: TGTGCCAGCAGCGTAGACGGGGTGAACTGCGAGCAGTACTTC. Amino acids: CASSVDGVNCEQYF.

There are many counts of this clonotype. V gene TRBV5-1 combines with J gene TRBJ2-3; tentatively, D is TRBD1 (6 bases). Deletions cut 0 bases from V and 1 base from J, with 9 bases between. Germline V gene data show CDR1 as SGHRS and CDR2 as YFSETQ. This CDR3 contains 15 residues. CDR3 DNA: TGCGCCAGCAGCTTGGGACAGGCCCGCACAGATACGCAGTATTTT. Its protein product is CASSLGQARTDTQYF.

This clonotype appeared many times. This may be a read error: a much more frequent sequence differs by one nucleotide. The chain has TRBV5-1 and TRBJ2-7, with D possibly called TRBD1 or TRBD2 (5 bases each). The CDR3 totals 14 residues. V lost 3 bases to trimming and J lost 12 bases, with 22 bases between them. CDR1 is SGHRS and CDR2 is YFSETQ in the germline V gene. The CDR3 DNA reads as TGCGCCAGCAGCTGGGCCGGGACGGAATCGGCACGGTACTTC. It encodes CASSWAGTESARYF.

This chain connects TRBV30 to TRBJ1-1, with 9 positions matching TRBD1. This CDR3 region has 15 residues. V lost 4 bases, J lost 0 bases, and 6 bases stayed unmatched. The germline CDR1 and CDR2 sequences are GTSNPN and SVGIG (reference sequence). CDR3 amino acids: CAWIGTGFMNTEAFF. The CDR3 region has the DNA TGTGCCTGGATTGGGACAGGGTTCATGAACACTGAAGCTTTCTTT.

This clonotype was recorded at least ten times. The V call is TRBV2, the J call TRBJ2-1, with 13 positions matching TRBD2. CDR3 length: 14 residues. Germline V gene data show CDR1 as SNHLY and CDR2 as FYNNEI. The V gene end was trimmed by 8 bases and the J gene end by 6 bases; junction bases not matched to a gene: 4. The CDR3 spells CASGTSGERNEQFF. For the CDR3, the DNA is TGTGCCAGCGGGACTAGCGGGGAACGCAATGAGCAGTTCTTC.

This clonotype has a count of ten or more. J is TRBJ2-3 and V is TRBV6-1, with 8 nucleotides matching TRBD1. The CDR3 runs to 14 residues. V lost 5 bases to trimming and J lost 2 bases; unmatched junction nucleotides: 3. Looked up from germline, CDR1 is MNHNS and CDR2 is SASEGT. The CDR3 coding sequence is TGTGCCAGCAGTCGGACAGGGATCACAGATACGCAGTATTTT. Encoded protein: CASSRTGITDTQYF.

This clonotype has a count of ten or more. The chain uses TRBV28 and TRBJ2-1; D not certain. The CDR3 totals 17 residues. Trimming cost V 1 base and J 0 bases, with 13 bases left between them. Germline V gives CDR1 MDHEN, CDR2 SYDVKM. The CDR3 here is CASSLYLTLLSYNEQFF. The CDR3 DNA sequence: TGTGCCAGCAGTTTATACTTGACCCTACTCTCCTACAATGAGCAGTTCTTC.

V usage is TRBV5-1 and J usage is TRBJ2-5; 9 bases are a match to TRBD2. CDR3 length equals 15 residues. CDR1 SGHRS and CDR2 YFSETQ come from the germline V gene. V gave up 6 bases and J gave up 2 bases; unmatched junction bases: 8. Here the CDR3 reads CASTDSGRTQETQYF. The DNA for the CDR3 is TGCGCCAGCACGGATAGCGGGAGAACACAAGAGACCCAGTACTTC.

This clonotype was counted only a few times. A much larger clone is a single base away; this may be a read error. The chain recombines TRBV10-3 with TRBJ2-5; D may match TRBD1 or TRBD2 (6 bases each). This CDR3 is built from 14 residues. Per germline, CDR1 ENHRY and CDR2 SYGVKD. The ends were cut back, 6 bases at V and 11 bases at J, with 22 bases in the middle. The CDR3 nucleotides are TGTGCCATCAGCGCGGGACAAGAGTACAATGAGCAGTACTTC. Translating it yields CAISAGQEYNEQYF.

The rearrangement links TRBV20-1 to TRBJ2-1; TRBD2 matches at 8 bases. CDR1 is DFQATT and CDR2 is SNEGSKA in the germline V gene (reference sequence). This CDR3 spans 16 amino acids. V shed 0 bases and J 7 bases; nucleotides not matched to a gene: 11. The CDR3 loop is CSARDVTGGPGNEQFF. DNA of the CDR3: TGCAGTGCTAGAGATGTAACGGGGGGGCCGGGGAATGAGCAGTTCTTC.

V is TRBV7-2 and J is TRBJ1-1; D not certain. Trimming removed 1 base from V and 5 bases from J, with 14 bases in between. Germline CDR1 is SGHTA and CDR2 is FQGNSA. The CDR3 loop spans 15 amino acids. CDR3 amino acids: CASSLGAAFGTEAFF. For the CDR3, the DNA is TGTGCCAGCAGCTTAGGGGCAGCCTTTGGGACTGAAGCTTTCTTT.

In its sample, this clonotype was seen many times. The chain joins TRBV20-1 to TRBJ1-4, with TRBD1 identical over 7 bases. The V gene end was trimmed by 6 bases and the J gene end by 4 bases; junction bases not matched to a gene: 11. Looked up from germline, CDR1 is DFQATT and CDR2 is SNEGSKA (reference sequence). This CDR3 is 15 amino acids long. This chain's CDR3 is CSAISLQGSNEKLFF. Written as DNA, the CDR3 is TGCAGTGCCATTAGCTTACAGGGGAGTAATGAAAAACTGTTTTTT.

The sample holds many counts of this clonotype. The chain links TRBV12-3 or TRBV12-4 to TRBJ2-7; 7 nucleotides agree with TRBD2. The V gene end was trimmed by 2 bases and the J gene end by 4 bases; junction bases not matched to a gene: 8. CDR3 length: 15 amino acids. The CDR3 DNA reads as TGTGCCAGCAGTTTAAATTCGGGGGGTGGGTACGAGCAGTACTTC. It is translated as CASSLNSGGGYEQYF.

The chain has TRBV4-2 and TRBJ2-7, with D hard to call. Deletions cut 0 bases from V and 0 bases from J, with 9 bases between. CDR3 length: 15 residues. Germline CDR1 is LGHNA and CDR2 is YNFKEQ. The CDR3 coding sequence is TGTGCCAGCAGCCAAGAGTTTGGGGTCTCCTACGAGCAGTACTTC. The encoded protein is CASSQEFGVSYEQYF.

The table lists this clonotype with many counts. The rearrangement uses TRBV6-2 or TRBV6-3 and TRBJ2-3; D perhaps matches TRBD2 (6 bases). From germline, CDR1 is MNHEY and CDR2 SVGEGT. V was pared by 10 bases and J by 0 bases, with 17 bases between. CDR3 length equals 15 residues. DNA of the CDR3: TGTGCCACCACCAGCGGCGGGGAAAGCACAGATACGCAGTATTTT. Its protein product is CATTSGGESTDTQYF.

This rearrangement joins TRBV5-5 to TRBJ2-7; D gene uncertain. With 6 bases removed from V and 0 bases from J, the gap between germline ends came to 13 bases. Germline CDR1 is SGHKS and CDR2 is YYEKEE (reference sequence). This CDR3 contains 14 residues. CDR3 in amino acids: CASISRHSSYEQYF. The CDR3, as DNA: TGTGCCAGCATATCTAGACACAGCTCCTACGAGCAGTACTTC.

This clonotype was observed at least ten times. This chain links TRBV7-2 with TRBJ2-5; tentatively, D is TRBD2 (7 bases). The germline V and J ends were trimmed by 5 bases and 4 bases, with 17 bases remaining between them. CDR1 SGHTA and CDR2 FQGNSA come from the germline V gene. CDR3 length: 15 amino acids. The CDR3 nucleotides are TGTGCCAGCAGCAACCCGAGGGGGGGGCGAGAGACCCAGTACTTC. Its protein product is CASSNPRGGRETQYF.

This clonotype was detected a few times. J is TRBJ2-6 and V is TRBV18, with D unresolved. The V gene lost 2 bases and the J gene lost 4 bases, with 9 bases spanning the gap. CDR1 and CDR2 (germline): KGHSH, LQKENI. The CDR3 length is 15 residues. The CDR3 loop reads CASSPMSPGANVLTF. The CDR3 DNA is TGTGCCAGCTCACCAATGAGTCCAGGGGCCAACGTCCTGACTTTC.